In this sample, the clone carrying this T cell receptor (beta chain) is hyperexpanded. The target antigen is unknown. Libraries were prepared by immunoSEQ multiplex PCR; TCRdb keeps only in-frame clonotypes and omits some of them. Of about 3,100 clones listed, 40% to 60% are singletons. This specimen belongs to a study of immune evolution from preneoplasia to lung adenocarcinoma. Study results and caveats: Clonality was highest in normal lung, lower in later-stage lesions apparently. From normal lung to invasive adenocarcinoma, top clone frequencies appeared to decrease.

The CDR3 has 11 residues. Germline CDR1 reads MGHDK; CDR2 reads SYGVNS. Trimming cost V 7 bases and J 8 bases, with 9 bases left between them. Patient tissue came from resections in Japan or China, 2014–2017. H&E slides confirmed each diagnosis, reviewed by two pathologists independently. The TCR comes from a person aged 45-60 years with lung adenocarcinoma. This chain joins TRBV25-1 and TRBJ1-3, with D possibly TRBD1 on 6 matching bases. Specimen: FFPE normal lung tissue adjacent to the tumor. CDR3: CASTAGDTIYF. The CDR3 nucleotides are TGTGCCAGCACCGCAGGGGACACCATATATTTT. The whole variable domain, filled in from reference TRBV25-1 and TRBJ1-3, reads EADIYQTPRYLVIGTGKKITLECSQTMGHDKMYWYQQDPGMELHLIHYSYGVNSTEKGDLSSESTVSRIRTEHFPLTLESARPSHTSQYLCASTAGDTIYFGEGSWLTVV.